This T cell receptor (beta chain) was sequenced for a study of T cell clonality in common variable immunodeficiency. Study results and limitations: In common variable immunodeficiency, TCR beta chains reportedly carried fewer deletions and N-nucleotide insertions. CVID subjects showed higher TCRbeta clonality than healthy controls.

This clone was counted ten times or more. As yet, its antigen is unknown. Profiled with immunoSEQ multiplex PCR; TCRdb holds only in-frame clones, not every one. The repertoire consists of approximately 81,000 clones, none detected only once. The TCR comes from a person between 18 and 70 years old in good health. Sample: peripheral blood mononuclear cells.

Incomplete CDR3 DNA: TGTGCCAGCAGGAAATTAGCGGGAGGTCACAATGAG. It codes for CASRKLAGGHNE. The entire CDR3 sequence reads CASRKLAGGHNEQFF. The chain couples TRBV6-2 or TRBV6-3 to TRBJ2-1; 10 bases fit TRBD2. The read gets to within 3 residues of the CDR3 end, and the germline J gene fills in the rest. The V gene end was trimmed by 6 bases and the J gene end by 5 bases; junction bases not matched to a gene: 7. The germline V gene encodes CDR1 MNHEY and CDR2 SVGEGT. The CDR3 is made up of 15 amino acids.